The rows below give T cell receptor beta chains drawn from one sample of a study of naive and memory T cell subsets. TCRdb re-analysed the UMI-ligation and nested PCR reads in MiXCR, keeping a single row per CDR3 protein. There are about 120,000 distinct CDR3 sequences in the sample; 35% to 40% occur only once, and less than 1% lies in the top ten. Specimen: central memory CD4+ T cells from blood. Receptors were obtained from a human donor in good health. Both conserved end residues are part of each CDR3. A D gene is named only where the DNA matches it firmly. Only some rows state a clone size, as once, few, many or a class for expanded clones.

j_call | d_call | clone_size | v_call | cdr3_aa | cdr3_nt
TRBJ1-2 | - | - | TRBV29-1 | CSVEEGSGGYTF | TGCAGCGTTGAAGAGGGGTCAGGTGGCTACACCTTC
TRBJ2-1 | - | - | TRBV27 | CASRLPLRSGKNEQFF | TGTGCCAGCAGACTACCCCTCAGGTCCGGGAAGAATGAGCAGTTCTTC
TRBJ2-2 | - | - | TRBV27 | CASSFGKSTGELFF | TGTGCCAGCAGTTTCGGGAAATCGACCGGGGAGCTGTTTTTT
TRBJ2-7 | TRBD1 | few | TRBV7-9 | CASSSRTGNYEQYF | TGTGCCAGCAGCTCAAGGACAGGAAACTACGAGCAGTACTTC
TRBJ2-7 | TRBD1 | few | TRBV3-1 | CASSLISGTGVGEQYF | TGTGCCAGCAGCCTTATCTCCGGGACAGGGGTTGGCGAGCAGTACTTC
TRBJ2-1 | TRBD2 | - | TRBV12-3/TRBV12-4 | CASRRSGSSYNEQFF | TGTGCCAGCAGACGAAGCGGGAGCTCCTACAATGAGCAGTTCTTC
TRBJ1-1 | - | few | TRBV29-1 | CSAGRRSNTEAFF | TGCAGCGCTGGGCGAAGGTCGAACACTGAAGCTTTCTTT
TRBJ2-7 | TRBD2 | - | TRBV27 | CASSNRPRIGTSSYEQYF | TGTGCCAGCAGCAACCGGCCAAGAATTGGGACTAGCTCCTACGAGCAGTACTTC
TRBJ2-4 | - | few | TRBV29-1 | CSVREAKNIQYF | TGCAGCGTCAGGGAAGCCAAAAACATTCAGTACTTC
TRBJ2-2 | - | - | TRBV19 | CASSMGRANTGELFF | TGTGCCAGTAGTATGGGCAGGGCAAACACCGGGGAGCTGTTTTTT
TRBJ2-7 | TRBD2 | - | TRBV28 | CASSPWTSGSGEQYF | TGTGCCAGCAGTCCCTGGACTAGCGGGAGTGGGGAGCAGTACTTC
TRBJ2-1 | TRBD1 | - | TRBV27 | CASRSYSQGAYNEQFF | TGTGCCAGCAGGTCTTACTCCCAGGGGGCCTACAATGAGCAGTTCTTC
TRBJ1-1 | - | - | TRBV18 | CASSPPSGGNTEAFF | TGTGCCAGCTCACCACCGAGCGGAGGAAACACTGAAGCTTTCTTT
TRBJ2-1 | - | - | TRBV18 | CASSPTYNEQFF | TGTGCCAGCTCACCTACCTACAATGAGCAGTTCTTC
TRBJ2-1 | TRBD1 | few | TRBV18 | CASSPSSTGGNEQFF | TGTGCCAGCTCACCATCTTCGACAGGGGGCAATGAGCAGTTCTTC
TRBJ1-2 | TRBD1 | - | TRBV12-3/TRBV12-4 | CASSDRQGAYGYTF | TGTGCCAGCAGCGATCGACAGGGGGCGTATGGCTACACCTTC
TRBJ2-1 | - | few | TRBV30 | CAWSANVVGEQFF | TGTGCCTGGAGTGCCAACGTGGTGGGTGAGCAGTTCTTC
TRBJ2-4 | - | few | TRBV6-2/TRBV6-3 | CASSYLSSARAKNIQYF | TGTGCCAGCAGTTATCTATCCAGCGCGAGAGCCAAAAACATTCAGTACTTC
TRBJ2-3 | TRBD2 | - | TRBV20-1 | CSASRLAGGPDTQYF | TGCAGTGCTTCCCGACTAGCGGGAGGACCCGATACGCAGTATTTT
TRBJ1-2 | - | - | TRBV20-1 | CSLKNNRDLGYTF | TGCAGCTTAAAGAACAACAGGGATCTTGGCTACACCTTC
TRBJ2-3 | TRBD2 | many | TRBV30 | CAWMRLAAPNTQYF | TGTGCCTGGATGAGACTAGCGGCCCCGAATACGCAGTATTTT
TRBJ2-2 | TRBD2 | - | TRBV6-1 | CASSHTSGRAGELFF | TGTGCCAGCAGCCACACTAGCGGGAGGGCCGGGGAGCTGTTTTTT
TRBJ1-5 | - | - | TRBV7-2 | CASSRAPRENQPQHF | TGTGCCAGCAGCCGAGCTCCGCGAGAGAATCAGCCCCAGCATTTT
TRBJ1-5 | - | few | TRBV19 | CASSMGGPQHF | TGTGCCAGTAGTATGGGAGGGCCCCAGCATTTT
TRBJ2-3 | TRBD2 | - | TRBV29-1 | CSVVASGPSTDTQYF | TGCAGCGTTGTCGCTAGCGGGCCTAGCACAGATACGCAGTATTTT
TRBJ2-7 | TRBD1 | - | TRBV7-6 | CASSSPGQRYEQYF | TGTGCCAGCAGCTCACCGGGACAGCGTTACGAGCAGTACTTC
TRBJ2-5 | TRBD2 | - | TRBV2 | CASSETSGTGTETQYF | TGTGCCAGCAGTGAGACTAGCGGGACAGGGACCGAGACCCAGTACTTC
TRBJ2-7 | - | - | TRBV6-5 | CASSYSGEQYF | TGTGCCAGCAGTTACTCCGGAGAGCAGTACTTC
TRBJ1-5 | - | - | TRBV3-1 | CASSQDRNNQPQHF | TGTGCCAGCAGTCAGGACAGAAACAATCAGCCCCAGCATTTT
TRBJ2-7 | - | - | TRBV9 | CASSVAIDRTYEQYF | TGTGCCAGCAGCGTAGCTATCGATCGAACCTACGAGCAGTACTTC
TRBJ2-5 | TRBD1 | - | TRBV6-6 | CASSYSGGSAGGQGAKTQYF | TGTGCCAGCAGTTACTCAGGAGGTTCTGCGGGGGGACAGGGGGCGAAGACCCAGTACTTC
TRBJ1-5 | TRBD1 | - | TRBV19 | CASSMGTGNNQPQHF | TGTGCCAGTAGTATGGGGACAGGGAACAATCAGCCCCAGCATTTT
TRBJ2-1 | TRBD1 | many | TRBV6-2/TRBV6-3 | CASSSAGTGDNEQFF | TGTGCCAGCAGTTCAGCCGGGACAGGGGACAATGAGCAGTTCTTC
TRBJ2-5 | - | - | TRBV7-2 | CASSFNGAGETQYF | TGTGCCAGCAGCTTCAACGGGGCCGGGGAGACCCAGTACTTC
TRBJ1-1 | - | many | TRBV5-6 | CASSARASNTEAFF | TGTGCCAGCAGCGCTAGGGCCTCCAACACTGAAGCTTTCTTT
TRBJ1-5 | - | - | TRBV28 | CASLVDRRGYQPQHF | TGTGCCAGCCTCGTCGACAGGAGGGGGTATCAGCCCCAGCATTTT
TRBJ2-7 | - | few | TRBV6-2/TRBV6-3 | CASSPQAYEQYF | TGTGCCAGCAGCCCCCAGGCCTACGAGCAGTACTTC